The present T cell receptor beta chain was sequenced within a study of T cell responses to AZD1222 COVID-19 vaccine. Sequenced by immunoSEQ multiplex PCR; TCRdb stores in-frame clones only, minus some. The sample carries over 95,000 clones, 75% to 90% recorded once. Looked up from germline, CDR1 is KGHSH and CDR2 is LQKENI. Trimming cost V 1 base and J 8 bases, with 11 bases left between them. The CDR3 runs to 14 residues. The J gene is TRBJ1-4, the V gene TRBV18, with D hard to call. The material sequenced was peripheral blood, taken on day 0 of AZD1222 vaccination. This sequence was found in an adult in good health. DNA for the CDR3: TGTGCCAGCTCACCACAGGGAACTAGAGAAAAACTGTTTTTT. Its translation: CASSPQGTREKLFF.